The 10 T cell receptor beta chains listed next were all sequenced from one sample in a study of T cells in Graves' hyperthyroidism and ophthalmopathy. Template material for amplifying TCR beta CDR3 regions consisted of RNA transcripts. TCR CDR3 regions were first amplified by RT-PCR with HTBI primers. MiXCR was run by TCRdb on the multiplex PCR reads, yielding one entry per CDR3 protein. The repertoire holds about 590,000 distinct CDR3 sequences, with approximately 15% as singletons. The source material was blood. These receptors originate from a woman aged 25 to 39 with Graves' hyperthyroidism.

There are a few counts of this clonotype. The V call is TRBV29-1, the J call TRBJ1-2; perhaps TRBD1 as D (5 bases). The CDR3 runs 13 residues. Trimming pared 4 bases from V and 3 bases from J, leaving 12 bases between. Germline V CDR1 and CDR2: SQVTM, ANQGSEA. The CDR3 loop reads CSVGTPQDYGYTF. The CDR3, as DNA: TGCAGCGTTGGGACACCGCAAGACTATGGCTACACCTTC. Variable domain in full (rest from reference TRBV29-1 and TRBJ1-2): SAVISQKPSRDICQRGTSLTIQCQVDSQVTMMFWYRQQPGQSLTLIATANQGSEATYESGFVIDKFPISRPNLTFSTLTVSNMSPEDSSIYLCSVGTPQDYGYTFGSGTRLTVV.

The gene calls are TRBV20-1 and TRBJ2-7; no clear D. The CDR3 loop spans 14 amino acids. The V gene's germline CDR1 is DFQATT and CDR2 SNEGSKA (reference sequence). Trimming pared 0 bases from V and 6 bases from J, leaving 15 bases between. The CDR3 DNA sequence: TGCAGTGCTAGAGAGAGGCCGGGCTACGTCGAGCAGTACTTC. This codes for CSARERPGYVEQYF.

This clonotype was detected ten times or more. V gene TRBV20-1 combines with J gene TRBJ2-3, with 7 bases lining up with TRBD2. This CDR3 is built from 15 residues. Germline loops: CDR1 DFQATT, CDR2 SNEGSKA (reference sequence). The trim removed 0 bases at V and 2 bases at J, leaving 5 bases unmatched. CDR3: CSARDLGLTTDTQYF. The CDR3 nucleotides read TGCAGTGCTAGAGATTTGGGACTAACCACAGATACGCAGTATTTT.

This clonotype has a handful of counts. The rearrangement uses TRBV7-3 and TRBJ2-2; D gene unclear. The CDR3 is made up of 13 amino acids. Germline V lookup: CDR1 SGHTA, CDR2 FQGTGA. V lost 5 bases and J lost 6, with 10 bases in between. CDR3 amino acids: CASSNTNSGELFF. CDR3 nucleotides: TGTGCCAGCAGCAATACCAACTCCGGGGAGCTGTTTTTT.

Comment on this clonotype: The junction and the germline gene differ at one end; a read error may be behind it. This chain connects TRBV20-1 to TRBJ1-1; TRBD1 is a possible D gene (6 bases). Germline-derived CDR1 and CDR2 are DFQATT and SNEGSKA (reference sequence). The CDR3 consists of 15 residues. CDR3 sequence (DNA): TGCAATGCTAGAGCCCCAGGGGTTAGTACGACTGAAGCTTTCTTT. Translated: CNARAPGVSTTEAFF.

This clonotype showed up many times. In DNA form, the CDR3 reads TGTGCCAGCAGGCTACAGGAGAACACCGGGGAGCTGTTTTTT. It is translated as CASRLQENTGELFF. The V and J genes are TRBV12-3 or TRBV12-4 and TRBJ2-2; the D gene is possibly TRBD1 (5 bases). The germline V and J ends were trimmed by 6 bases and 1 base, with 9 bases remaining between them. This CDR3 is built from 14 residues.

This clonotype was seen a few times. V and J are TRBV20-1 and TRBJ2-2; D unclear. V was shortened by 5 bases and J by 2 bases, with 9 bases between the two germline ends. CDR3 length: 13 amino acids. Germline CDR1 DFQATT, CDR2 SNEGSKA (reference sequence). The CDR3 region has the DNA TGCAGTGCTTTTGGCCAAAACACCGGGGAGCTGTTTTTT. This translates into CSAFGQNTGELFF.

This clonotype was observed many times. J is TRBJ1-6 and V is TRBV3-1; D is undetermined. Germline loops: CDR1 LGHDT, CDR2 YNNKEL (reference sequence). The CDR3 is 13 amino acids. Trimming cost V 0 bases and J 9 bases, with 6 bases left between them. Written as DNA, the CDR3 is TGTGCCAGCAGCCAAGATCGTGCTTCACCCCTCCACTTT. Translation gives CASSQDRASPLHF.

The CDR3 loop reads CAWSAGDRWTSGNEQFF. The CDR3 nucleotides are TGTGCCTGGAGTGCCGGGGACCGATGGACTAGCGGCAATGAGCAGTTCTTC. This chain links TRBV30 with TRBJ2-1; TRBD2 matches at 10 bases. The CDR3 extends over 17 amino acids. Germline V gives CDR1 GTSNPN, CDR2 SVGIG (reference sequence). V lost 1 base and J lost 6; bases outside the gene matches: 12.

The rearrangement uses TRBV3-1 and TRBJ2-1, with 8 positions matching TRBD1. Looked up from germline, CDR1 is LGHDT and CDR2 is YNNKEL (reference sequence). With V trimmed by 11 bases and J by 4 bases, 10 bases remained unmatched. The CDR3 is made up of 14 amino acids. The CDR3 reads CASTQGAEYNEQFF. The DNA of the CDR3 is TGTGCCTCCACCCAGGGGGCGGAGTACAATGAGCAGTTCTTC.